These 28 T cell receptor beta chains were all obtained from the same sample, sequenced in a study of radiotherapy plus CTLA-4 blockade in lung cancer. Sequencing was performed with immunoSEQ multiplex PCR; in TCRdb, only in-frame clones are kept and a portion is missing. The sample shows about 45,000 clones, roughly four fifths of them seen only once. The specimen was peripheral blood, collected from a patient treated with radiotherapy plus ipilimumab. These receptor sequences come from a human donor with non-small cell lung cancer who had stable disease on radiotherapy plus ipilimumab.

V usage is TRBV18 and J usage is TRBJ1-2; D is perhaps TRBD1 (6 bases). CDR3 length: 14 amino acids. Trimming took off 5 bases at V and 4 bases at J, with 14 bases between the two ends. CDR1 and CDR2 from the germline V gene are KGHSH and LQKENI. The CDR3 region is CASSTEGGGYGYTF. In DNA, the CDR3 is TGTGCCAGCTCAACCGAAGGGGGAGGCTATGGCTACACCTTC.

The rearrangement joins TRBV6-6 to TRBJ2-1; D unresolved. Germline V CDR1 and CDR2: MNHNY, SVGAGI (reference sequence). Between the trimmed V and J ends, which lost 6 bases and 5 bases, there was a span of 11 bases. This CDR3 is built from 13 residues. In nucleotides, the CDR3 is TGTGCCAGCAGCCCCCGCAGGAACAATGAGCAGTTCTTC. It codes for CASSPRRNNEQFF.

This clone has a handful of counts. The V gene is TRBV4-3, the J gene TRBJ1-2, with TRBD1 as a possible D gene (6 bases). The CDR3 length is 16 residues. The V and J ends lost 1 base and 0 bases respectively, with 12 bases between them. CDR1 is LGHNA, CDR2 YSLEER, per germline. The CDR3 sequence is CASSQGGTLSNYGYTF. The CDR3 DNA reads as TGCGCCAGCAGCCAAGGAGGGACACTTTCTAACTATGGCTACACCTTC.

This clone was counted once. The CDR3 region has the DNA TGTGCCAGCAGGCCGGGACAGGGATGGACTGAAGCTTTCTTT. Protein product: CASRPGQGWTEAFF. The chain has TRBV6-1 and TRBJ1-1; the match to TRBD1 covers 9 bases. From germline, CDR1 is MNHNS and CDR2 SASEGT. V lost 6 bases to trimming and J lost 5 bases; unmatched junction nucleotides: 7. The CDR3 is 14 amino acids.

The chain is built from TRBV7-3 and TRBJ2-3, with D maybe TRBD2 (6 bases). With 3 bases removed from V and 0 bases from J, the gap between germline ends came to 7 bases. CDR3 size: 14 residues. Germline lookup yields CDR1 SGHTA and CDR2 FQGTGA. This CDR3 is CASSLAGSTDTQYF. In DNA, the CDR3 is TGTGCCAGCAGCTTGGCGGGGAGCACAGATACGCAGTATTTT.

This clone showed up just once. V is TRBV28 and J is TRBJ1-1; the D is unclear. Trimming removed 10 bases from V and 7 bases from J, with 16 bases in between. This CDR3 has 12 residues. The germline V gene encodes CDR1 MDHEN and CDR2 SYDVKM. As DNA, the CDR3 is TGTGCCACTCTTGCCGGGCGAATTGAAGCTTTCTTT. Its translation is CATLAGRIEAFF.

This chain joins TRBV28 and TRBJ2-4; 7 bases match TRBD1. Germline values: CDR1 MDHEN, CDR2 SYDVKM. The CDR3 sequence is 12 residues long. V was pared by 9 bases and J by 7 bases, with 6 bases of the junction left unmatched. The CDR3 bases are TGTGCCAGTACCGGGACAGTTAACATTCAGTACTTC. Amino acids: CASTGTVNIQYF.

The chain links TRBV6-5 to TRBJ1-6; TRBD1 agrees at 7 bases. V shed 5 bases and J 7 bases; nucleotides not matched to a gene: 5. Germline CDR1 and CDR2: MNHEY and SVGAGI. This CDR3 comprises 14 residues. CDR3 protein: CASSARDRNSPLHF. CDR3 nucleotides: TGTGCCAGCAGTGCCCGGGACAGAAATTCACCCCTCCACTTT.

As regards this clone: This sample includes further DNA sequences coding for the same CDR3. This chain joins TRBV11-2 and TRBJ1-1; D gene uncertain. Germline CDR1 and CDR2: SGHAT and FQNNGV. V was shortened by 5 bases and J by 1 base, with 14 bases between the two germline ends. The CDR3 consists of 15 residues. The chain's CDR3 is CASSPLLPPNTEAFF. CDR3 nucleotides: TGTGCCAGCAGCCCCCTCCTCCCCCCGAACACTGAAGCTTTCTTT.

The chain carries TRBV5-1 and TRBJ1-2; D perhaps matches TRBD1 (6 bases). The V gene's germline CDR1 is SGHRS and CDR2 YFSETQ. The length of the CDR3 is 14 residues. The ends were cut back, 0 bases at V and 5 bases at J, with 11 bases in the middle. CDR3 DNA: TGCGCCAGCAGCTTGGCGGGGACATCTTATGGCTACACCTTC. Its translation: CASSLAGTSYGYTF.

This chain links TRBV19 with TRBJ1-2; D gene uncertain. This CDR3 comprises 15 residues. Germline V CDR1 and CDR2: LNHDA, SQIVND (reference sequence). Trimming took off 4 bases at V and 0 bases at J, with 12 bases between the two ends. As DNA, the CDR3 is TGTGCCAGTAGTACCCCCCAGGCAACTAACTATGGCTACACCTTC. Translation gives CASSTPQATNYGYTF.

This clone was seen more than once but under ten times. The chain carries TRBV9 and TRBJ1-5, with D maybe TRBD1 (5 bases). The CDR3 totals 14 residues. V was shortened by 0 bases and J by 7 bases, with 11 bases between the two germline ends. Germline V lookup: CDR1 SGDLS, CDR2 YYNGEE. CDR3 nucleotides: TGTGCCAGCAGCGTAGCAGGGACGAAGCAGCCCCAGCATTTT. Protein sequence: CASSVAGTKQPQHF. The variable domain in full, with the rest retrieved from reference TRBV9 and TRBJ1-5, is DSGVTQTPKHLITATGQRVTLRCSPRSGDLSVYWYQQSLDQGLQFLIQYYNGEERAKGNILERFSAQQFPDLHSELNLSSLELGDSALYFCASSVAGTKQPQHFGDGTRLSIL.

This clone occurred once. The chain joins TRBV4-1 to TRBJ2-7; D may be TRBD1 or TRBD2 (6 bases each). The CDR3 totals 16 residues. V shed 3 bases and J shed 4 bases, with 19 bases lying between them. Germline CDR1 MGHRA, CDR2 YSYEKL. This CDR3 reads CASSHEQGSAGYEQYF. The CDR3 DNA reads TGCGCCAGCAGCCATGAACAGGGAAGCGCGGGGTACGAGCAGTACTTC.

This clone was counted once. V is TRBV19 and J is TRBJ2-4, with D maybe TRBD2 (6 bases). The CDR3 runs to 15 residues. CDR1 is LNHDA, CDR2 SQIVND, per germline (reference sequence). The V end lost 8 bases, the J end lost 8 bases, and 22 bases lay between the germline ends. This chain's CDR3 is CASAAGAGSGDIQYF. The CDR3 coding sequence is TGTGCCAGTGCGGCTGGGGCGGGGAGCGGAGACATTCAGTACTTC.

The chain combines TRBV18 with TRBJ1-1, with 11 bases aligning to TRBD1. This CDR3 spans 14 amino acids. Germline V gives CDR1 KGHSH, CDR2 LQKENI. Germline trimming cut 4 bases from V and 5 bases from J; bases unmatched to any gene: 3. CDR3 sequence (DNA): TGTGCCAGCTCACAGGGACAGGGGGGGACTGAAGCTTTCTTT. Translated: CASSQGQGGTEAFF.

V usage is TRBV5-1 and J usage is TRBJ1-1, with D hard to call. There are 13 residues in the CDR3. V gave up 5 bases and J gave up 0 bases, with 8 bases separating them. Germline assignment: CDR1 SGHRS and CDR2 YFSETQ. Written as DNA, the CDR3 is TGCGCCAGCAGACAGAACTTGAACACTGAAGCTTTCTTT. Translated, it gives CASRQNLNTEAFF.

The gene calls are TRBV18 and TRBJ1-1; TRBD1 aligns across 10 bases. J lost 3 bases, V lost 4 bases, and 14 bases had no gene match. The CDR3 is 18 amino acids. Germline CDR1 and CDR2: KGHSH and LQKENI. CDR3 sequence (DNA): TGTGCCAGCTCACGTCAGACAGGGGGCTTTGGTGCGGACACTGAAGCTTTCTTT. This gives the protein CASSRQTGGFGADTEAFF.

J is TRBJ1-1 and V is TRBV28; D gene uncertain. CDR1 and CDR2 from the germline V gene are MDHEN and SYDVKM. CDR3 length: 14 amino acids. The V end was cut by 2 bases, the J end by 6 bases, with 13 bases between. The CDR3 sequence is CASSLRVGSAEAFF. CDR3 bases: TGTGCCAGCAGTTTAAGAGTTGGGTCTGCTGAAGCTTTCTTT.

V and J are TRBV9 and TRBJ1-2; maybe TRBD1 (5 bases). The V gene's germline CDR1 is SGDLS and CDR2 YYNGEE. The length of the CDR3 is 14 residues. V lost 3 bases and J 8 bases, leaving 17 bases between the germline ends. The CDR3 sequence: CASSEQVEGLGYTF. CDR3 coding DNA: TGTGCCAGCAGCGAGCAGGTTGAGGGGCTAGGCTACACCTTC.

This chain connects TRBV7-7 to TRBJ2-5; possibly TRBD2 for D (5 bases). CDR3 length: 12 amino acids. Trimming shortened V by 6 bases and J by 1 base, and 6 bases separated the two germline ends. CDR1 and CDR2 (germline): SSHAT, FNYEAQ (reference sequence). CDR3 region: CASRDFQETQYF. CDR3 bases: TGTGCCAGCAGGGACTTCCAAGAGACCCAGTACTTC.

The chain couples TRBV18 to TRBJ2-6; D is undetermined. The CDR3 runs to 14 residues. Trimming shortened V by 4 bases and J by 0 bases, and 4 bases separated the two germline ends. Germline CDR1 is KGHSH and CDR2 is LQKENI. The CDR3 here is CASSQASGANVLTF. The DNA for the CDR3 is TGTGCCAGCTCACAAGCCTCTGGGGCCAACGTCCTGACTTTC.

The chain carries TRBV6-5 and TRBJ1-1; D not certain. Germline V gene lookup returns CDR1 MNHEY and CDR2 SVGAGI. V gave up 2 bases and J gave up 1 base, with 11 bases separating them. CDR3 size: 15 residues. The CDR3 region has the DNA TGTGCCAGCAGTTACCCGCAAGGGAGGAACACTGAAGCTTTCTTT. This sequence encodes CASSYPQGRNTEAFF.

This chain uses TRBV7-9 with TRBJ2-7; D gene unclear. Germline V CDR1 and CDR2: SEHNR, FQNEAQ (reference sequence). Trimming pared 3 bases from V and 5 bases from J, leaving 8 bases between. The length of the CDR3 is 12 residues. The CDR3 nucleotides are TGTGCCAGCAGCTTGGTCCTCCACGAGCAGTACGTC. Its translation is CASSLVLHEQYV.

The rearrangement uses TRBV14 and TRBJ1-1; D unresolved. Trimming removed 0 bases from V and 10 bases from J, with 12 bases in between. The CDR3 sequence is 13 residues long. Germline V CDR1 and CDR2: SGHDN, FVKESK. The CDR3 nucleotides read TGTGCCAGCAGCCAAGAGGACCTTCGGGGAGCTTTCTTT. Protein sequence: CASSQEDLRGAFF.

The V and J genes are TRBV29-1 and TRBJ1-1, with D perhaps TRBD1 (6 bases). The CDR3 extends over 15 amino acids. Germline loops: CDR1 SQVTM, CDR2 ANQGSEA. V lost 1 base and J lost 3, with 15 bases in between. CDR3 residues: CSVEGWGARDTEAFF. CDR3 DNA sequence: TGCAGCGTTGAAGGGTGGGGGGCGCGGGACACTGAAGCTTTCTTT.

This clone turned up a few times. This chain connects TRBV10-3 to TRBJ2-7, with TRBD1 matching over 9 bases. The CDR3 extends over 16 amino acids. Looked up from germline, CDR1 is ENHRY and CDR2 is SYGVKD. Germline trimming cut 4 bases from V and 4 bases from J; bases unmatched to any gene: 11. DNA for the CDR3: TGTGCCATCAGTGGGGGCCCGGGACAGGGAAGGTACGAGCAGTACTTC. As protein: CAISGGPGQGRYEQYF.

This chain uses TRBV6-5 with TRBJ2-7; D call uncertain. This CDR3 contains 14 residues. Germline lookup yields CDR1 MNHEY and CDR2 SVGAGI. The V and J ends lost 5 bases and 4 bases respectively, with 15 bases between them. The CDR3 here is CASSDRDQTYEQYF. CDR3 in DNA: TGTGCCAGCAGTGATAGAGACCAGACTTACGAGCAGTACTTC.

The rearrangement joins TRBV6-1 to TRBJ2-7, with 11 bases that match TRBD1. Germline-derived CDR1 and CDR2 are MNHNS and SASEGT. The CDR3 covers 13 residues. The V and J ends lost 4 bases and 6 bases, in that order; junction bases with no gene match: 2. The CDR3 here is CASSAGTGGEQYF. The CDR3 DNA sequence: TGTGCCAGCAGTGCCGGGACAGGGGGCGAGCAGTACTTC.